The next 27 T cell receptor beta chains were all read from a single sample in a study of blood T cell repertoires in COVID-19. Produced via immunoSEQ multiplex PCR; TCRdb's table is partial and in-frame only. The sample shows 60,000 to 65,000 clones, roughly 71% of them seen only once. Sequences were obtained from peripheral blood. These receptors all stem from a human donor in a cohort sampled during active COVID-19.

The chain employs TRBV5-1 and TRBJ2-3; 10 nucleotides agree with TRBD2. The CDR3 extends over 14 amino acids. Germline-derived CDR1 and CDR2 are SGHRS and YFSETQ. V was clipped by 2 bases and J by 5 bases; unmatched bases: 2. This CDR3 is CASSLAGGRDTQYF. For the CDR3, the DNA is TGCGCCAGCAGCTTAGCGGGGGGGCGAGATACGCAGTATTTT.

This chain connects TRBV5-6 to TRBJ1-3; tentative D call: TRBD1 (5 bases). There are 15 residues in the CDR3. With 3 bases removed from V and 4 bases from J, the gap between germline ends came to 14 bases. Germline values: CDR1 SGHDT, CDR2 YYEEEE. Here the CDR3 DNA reads TGTGCCAGCAGCTGGAGACAGAATTACGGAAACACCATATATTTT. As protein: CASSWRQNYGNTIYF. Complete variable domain (other parts from reference TRBV5-6 and TRBJ1-3): DAGVTQSPTHLIKTRGQQVTLRCSPKSGHDTVSWYQQALGQGPQFIFQYYEEEERQRGNFPDRFSGHQFPNYSSELNVNALLLGDSALYLCASSWRQNYGNTIYFGEGSWLTVV.

The chain recombines TRBV28 with TRBJ2-5, with 7 bases identical to TRBD1. The CDR3 sequence is 15 residues long. The germline CDR1 and CDR2 sequences are MDHEN and SYDVKM. After removal of 6 bases from V and 1 base from J, the junction contained 8 bases not matched to a gene. The chain's CDR3 is CASSPRQGSQETQYF. Here the CDR3 DNA reads TGTGCCAGCAGCCCCAGACAGGGTAGCCAAGAGACCCAGTACTTC.

In its sample, this clone was seen once. The chain uses TRBV28 and TRBJ2-2, with D maybe TRBD2 (6 bases). The V gene lost 5 bases and the J gene lost 5 bases, with 21 bases spanning the gap. Per the germline V gene, CDR1 is MDHEN and CDR2 is SYDVKM. The CDR3 has 17 amino acids. CDR3 coding DNA: TGTGCCAGCAGTACTCCGGATAGGGTCCGGGGGACCGGGGAGCTGTTTTTT. Its protein product is CASSTPDRVRGTGELFF.

The chain combines TRBV28 with TRBJ2-3; tentative D call: TRBD2 (5 bases). The germline V and J ends were trimmed by 5 bases and 8 bases, with 20 bases remaining between them. Germline loops: CDR1 MDHEN, CDR2 SYDVKM. This CDR3 contains 15 residues. The chain's CDR3 is CASSPHYPGGLTQYF. The CDR3 coding sequence is TGTGCCAGCAGTCCCCACTACCCAGGAGGCCTTACGCAGTATTTT.

This clone was recorded once. The genes are TRBV2 and TRBJ1-2; 7 nucleotides line up with TRBD1. The CDR3 spans 14 residues. Per the germline V gene, CDR1 is SNHLY and CDR2 is FYNNEI. V trimming: 7 bases; J trimming: 6 bases; junction bases outside the gene matches: 11. CDR3 protein: CASMKQGRLHGYTF. The CDR3 bases are TGTGCCAGCATGAAACAGGGGCGACTTCATGGCTACACCTTC.

This rearrangement joins TRBV14 to TRBJ1-6; unclear D gene. The CDR3 has 14 amino acids. CDR1 is SGHDN, CDR2 FVKESK, per germline. Trimming took off 4 bases at V and 11 bases at J, with 15 bases between the two ends. CDR3 DNA: TGTGCCAGCAGCCTACCCGGGGTATTTGCACCCCTCCACTTT. It is translated as CASSLPGVFAPLHF.

The chain combines TRBV5-1 with TRBJ2-3; a weak D match, TRBD2 (6 bases). Germline V lookup: CDR1 SGHRS, CDR2 YFSETQ. The CDR3 length is 15 residues. V lost 1 base, J lost 4 bases, and 13 bases lay in between. The CDR3 sequence is CASSLRERVADTQYF. For the CDR3, the DNA is TGCGCCAGCAGCTTGCGGGAGCGGGTTGCAGATACGCAGTATTTT. The full variable domain, rest sourced from reference TRBV5-1 and TRBJ2-3, is KAGVTQTPRYLIKTRGQQVTLSCSPISGHRSVSWYQQTPGQGLQFLFEYFSETQRNKGNFPGRFSGRQFSNSRSEMNVSTLELGDSALYLCASSLRERVADTQYFGPGTRLTVL.

V and J are TRBV6-4 and TRBJ1-2; tentatively, D is TRBD1 (6 bases). Germline loops: CDR1 MRHNA, CDR2 SNTAGT. Trimming left V 2 bases short and J 4 bases short, with 8 bases between. This CDR3 is built from 13 residues. The CDR3 spells CASSDGGGYGYTF. CDR3 nucleotide sequence: TGTGCCAGCAGTGACGGGGGCGGCTATGGCTACACCTTC.

The sample holds a few counts of this clone. The genes are TRBV19 and TRBJ2-6; 7 bases align to TRBD1. The CDR3 has 15 amino acids. The V segment lost 4 bases and the J segment 0 bases; nucleotides outside the gene matches: 0. Per the germline V gene, CDR1 is LNHDA and CDR2 is SQIVND (reference sequence). CDR3 loop: CASSRDSSGANVLTF. CDR3 bases: TGTGCCAGTAGTAGGGACAGCTCTGGGGCCAACGTCCTGACTTTC.

V is TRBV15 and J is TRBJ1-2, with D possibly matching TRBD1 (5 bases). Trimming cost V 4 bases and J 8 bases, with 17 bases left between them. This CDR3 has 14 residues. Germline CDR1 is LNHNV and CDR2 is YYDKDF (reference sequence). The CDR3 nucleotides read TGTGCCACCAGCATCTGGGGCAGTGGTAGGGGCTACACCTTC. Residues: CATSIWGSGRGYTF.

This clone was seen more than once but under ten times. The sample contains more than one DNA sequence encoding this CDR3. This chain joins TRBV12-5 and TRBJ1-1; D unresolved. Germline V CDR1 and CDR2: LGHNT, FRNRAP. The CDR3 extends over 14 amino acids. Trimming pared 1 base from V and 1 base from J, leaving 7 bases between. The CDR3 region is CASGLGGRNTEAFF. CDR3 DNA: TGTGCTAGTGGTTTGGGAGGCAGGAACACTGAAGCTTTCTTT.

This sequence joins TRBV4-1 and TRBJ2-2; 10 bases map to TRBD1. V dropped 4 bases and J dropped 8; count of bases not matched to a gene: 13. Germline V gene lookup returns CDR1 MGHRA and CDR2 YSYEKL. This CDR3 is 17 amino acids long. The CDR3 sequence: CASSRDTGQGIVGELFF. As DNA, the CDR3 is TGCGCCAGCAGCCGAGATACGGGACAGGGGATTGTGGGGGAGCTGTTTTTT.

The chain is built from TRBV4-2 and TRBJ2-7; a possible D gene is TRBD1 (5 bases). V was shortened by 0 bases and J by 2 bases, with 11 bases between the two germline ends. Germline V CDR1 and CDR2: LGHNA, YNFKEQ. The CDR3 loop spans 15 amino acids. The CDR3 loop reads CASSQDSSGPYEQYF. Written as DNA, the CDR3 is TGTGCCAGCAGCCAAGATAGCTCAGGGCCCTACGAGCAGTACTTC.

This clone appeared a single time. The rearrangement uses TRBV14 and TRBJ1-2; D remains ambiguous. Trimming pared 0 bases from V and 8 bases from J, leaving 16 bases between. CDR1 is SGHDN, CDR2 FVKESK, per germline. There are 15 residues in the CDR3. The CDR3 sequence: CASSQDGSPRRGYTF. DNA for the CDR3: TGTGCCAGCAGCCAAGATGGGTCACCCCGGCGGGGCTACACCTTC.

The chain has TRBV25-1 and TRBJ2-3; D is possibly TRBD2 (5 bases). Germline CDR1 MGHDK, CDR2 SYGVNS. This CDR3 region has 11 residues. V shed 8 bases and J shed 4 bases, with 7 bases lying between them. The CDR3, as DNA: TGTGCCAGCGGGCGGGCAGATACGCAGTATTTT. Its protein is CASGRADTQYF.

CDR3 sequence: CASGTGQETQYF. The CDR3 DNA follows: TGTGCCAGCGGGACAGGGCAAGAGACCCAGTACTTC. V usage is TRBV5-6 and J usage is TRBJ2-5; 9 nucleotides agree with TRBD1. The junction had 0 bases not matched to a gene; V was cut back by 7 bases and J by 2 bases. CDR1 is SGHDT and CDR2 is YYEEEE in the germline V gene. This CDR3 has 12 amino acids.

The V call is TRBV11-3, the J call TRBJ1-1; D might be TRBD1 (6 bases). This CDR3 contains 14 residues. Per the germline V gene, CDR1 is SGHNT and CDR2 is YENEEA. Deletions cut 2 bases from V and 1 base from J, with 8 bases between. The CDR3 here is CASSLQGPNTEAFF. As DNA, the CDR3 is TGTGCCAGCAGCTTACAGGGGCCGAACACTGAAGCTTTCTTT.

The chain links TRBV6-6 to TRBJ2-7; a weak D match, TRBD2 (6 bases). Trimming removed 4 bases from V and 7 bases from J, with 14 bases in between. Looked up from germline, CDR1 is MNHNY and CDR2 is SVGAGI (reference sequence). The CDR3 consists of 13 residues. CDR3 nucleotide sequence: TGTGCCAGCAGTTCCAGGGAGGCGGGAGAGCAGTACTTC. Protein product: CASSSREAGEQYF.

This sequence joins TRBV28 and TRBJ1-5; TRBD1 agrees at 8 bases. The V gene's germline CDR1 is MDHEN and CDR2 SYDVKM. This CDR3 is built from 18 residues. J was trimmed by 0 bases and V by 4 bases; bases with no gene match: 11. The CDR3 bases are TGTGCCAGCAGTTATGAGACAGGGGCGGGGTATAGCAATCAGCCCCAGCATTTT. This sequence encodes CASSYETGAGYSNQPQHF.

This rearrangement joins TRBV28 to TRBJ1-5, with D unclear. There are 16 residues in the CDR3. Germline V gene lookup returns CDR1 MDHEN and CDR2 SYDVKM. Trimming stripped 1 base from V and 2 bases from J, with 12 bases between. CDR3 amino acids: CASSLSQVIGNQPQHF. The CDR3 nucleotides are TGTGCCAGCAGTTTATCGCAGGTTATCGGCAATCAGCCCCAGCATTTT.

The rearrangement uses TRBV25-1 and TRBJ1-1; D is uncertain. The CDR3 has 13 residues. V lost 7 bases and J 1 base, leaving 10 bases between the germline ends. The germline CDR1 and CDR2 sequences are MGHDK and SYGVNS. The CDR3 here is CASTPLENTEAFF. The CDR3 DNA reads TGTGCCAGCACGCCATTAGAGAACACTGAAGCTTTCTTT.

The rearrangement joins TRBV5-4 to TRBJ1-3; a possible D gene is TRBD1 (5 bases). Germline values: CDR1 SGHNT, CDR2 YYREEE (reference sequence). V gave up 3 bases and J gave up 2 bases, with 18 bases separating them. The CDR3 is 17 amino acids. The CDR3: CASSSLSAGVAGNTIYF. In DNA form, the CDR3 reads TGTGCCAGCAGCTCCCTCAGCGCGGGGGTAGCTGGAAACACCATATATTTT.

This clone was observed a few times. This chain links TRBV27 with TRBJ2-2; 9 nucleotides match TRBD2. CDR3 length equals 17 residues. Germline lookup yields CDR1 MNHEY and CDR2 SMNVEV (reference sequence). J gave up 1 base and V 3 bases, and 6 bases lay outside the gene matches. CDR3 region: CASSFSASGVNTGELFF. The CDR3, as DNA: TGTGCCAGCAGTTTCTCCGCTAGCGGGGTGAACACCGGGGAGCTGTTTTTT.

This rearrangement joins TRBV7-9 to TRBJ1-1; D unresolved. Germline lookup yields CDR1 SEHNR and CDR2 FQNEAQ (reference sequence). This CDR3 has 13 residues. Trimming took off 4 bases at V and 2 bases at J, with 8 bases between the two ends. The CDR3 here is CASSSKSNTEAFF. CDR3 DNA sequence: TGTGCCAGCAGCTCAAAGAGTAACACTGAAGCTTTCTTT.

This clone appeared once. This chain joins TRBV28 and TRBJ2-2, with D unresolved. The CDR3 is 18 residues long. The germline gives CDR1 MDHEN, CDR2 SYDVKM. Trimming took off 4 bases at V and 2 bases at J, with 20 bases between the two ends. The DNA for the CDR3 is TGTGCCAGCAGTTCGCCCAAGTTTCCCTACGCTAACACCGGGGAGCTGTTTTTT. Amino acids: CASSSPKFPYANTGELFF.

The CDR3 DNA sequence: TGTGCCAGCAGCTTAGTTGAGCCGCCGAACACCGGGGAGCTGTTTTTT. Its translation is CASSLVEPPNTGELFF. The chain couples TRBV7-8 to TRBJ2-2, with D uncertain. Germline V gene data show CDR1 as SGHVS and CDR2 as FQNEAQ. Trimming removed 1 base from V and 0 bases from J, with 9 bases in between. This CDR3 comprises 16 residues.